What follows are 15 T cell receptor beta chains derived from one specimen sequenced in a study of identifying expanded T cells in peripheral blood. TCRdb keeps only in-frame clones here, not all; method: immunoSEQ multiplex PCR. The sample gives around 100,000 clones, 75% to 90% of which show up once; more than 5.5% is in the top ten. The sequencing sample was made of blood. The source is a person between 18 and 75 years old in good health.

Worth noting for this clone: The sample carries other DNA sequences with the same CDR3. The rearrangement joins TRBV19 to TRBJ2-5; unclear D gene. The CDR3 totals 13 residues. Germline V CDR1 and CDR2: LNHDA, SQIVND (reference sequence). V dropped 3 bases and J dropped 5 bases, with 10 bases sitting between them. The CDR3 reads CASSIEGRETQYF. In DNA form, the CDR3 reads TGTGCCAGTAGTATTGAAGGCCGGGAGACCCAGTACTTC. The variable domain in full, completed from reference TRBV19 and TRBJ2-5, reads DGGITQSPKYLFRKEGQNVTLSCEQNLNHDAMYWYRQDPGQGLRLIYYSQIVNDFQKGDIAEGYSVSREKKESFPLTVTSAQKNPTAFYLCASSIEGRETQYFGPGTRLLVL.

V usage is TRBV6-1 and J usage is TRBJ2-7, with TRBD1 matching 9 bases. V gave up 6 bases and J gave up 4 bases; unmatched junction bases: 7. The CDR3 is made up of 14 amino acids. In germline, CDR1 is MNHNS, CDR2 SASEGT. In DNA, the CDR3 is TGTGCCAGCAGCCCGGGACAGGGTCTTTACGAGCAGTACTTC. Protein sequence: CASSPGQGLYEQYF.

This chain links TRBV7-3 with TRBJ2-6, with 10 bases lining up with TRBD1. V lost 5 bases, J lost 2 bases, and 9 bases stayed unmatched. The germline gives CDR1 SGHTA, CDR2 FQGTGA. There are 18 residues in the CDR3. CDR3 loop: CASSLTGGIGPGANVLTF. CDR3 in DNA: TGTGCCAGCAGCCTGACAGGGGGCATCGGACCTGGGGCCAACGTCCTGACTTTC.

This chain uses TRBV30 with TRBJ2-7; 8 positions agree with TRBD2. CDR1 is GTSNPN, CDR2 SVGIG, per germline (reference sequence). The CDR3 has 18 amino acids. The J segment lost 2 bases and the V segment lost 3 bases, leaving 18 bases of the junction unmatched. The CDR3 sequence: CAWSSGISGDFHAYEQYF. The CDR3 DNA reads TGTGCCTGGAGCTCAGGAATTAGCGGGGACTTCCACGCCTACGAGCAGTACTTC.

The V and J genes are TRBV28 and TRBJ2-2; D is unclear. The CDR3 is made up of 16 amino acids. Germline lookup yields CDR1 MDHEN and CDR2 SYDVKM. V was trimmed by 7 bases and J by 7 bases, leaving 22 bases between them. This CDR3 reads CASTTFRTALYGELFF. DNA of the CDR3: TGTGCCAGCACCACATTCCGAACAGCGTTGTACGGGGAGCTGTTTTTT.

This clone turned up a few times. The chain joins TRBV19 to TRBJ1-1; D gene unclear. V lost 5 bases and J lost 1, with 11 bases in between. The CDR3 runs 14 residues. From germline, CDR1 is LNHDA and CDR2 SQIVND (reference sequence). Here the CDR3 DNA reads TGTGCCAGTAGTCTGAACACCGAGAACACTGAAGCTTTCTTT. This sequence encodes CASSLNTENTEAFF.

In nucleotides, the CDR3 is TGTGCCAGTAGTATGGAGGGGCTTTGGAATCAGCCCCAGCATTTT. It specifies CASSMEGLWNQPQHF. V is TRBV19 and J is TRBJ1-5, with D tentatively TRBD1 (5 bases). There are 15 residues in the CDR3. Looked up from germline, CDR1 is LNHDA and CDR2 is SQIVND (reference sequence). The V end was cut by 3 bases, the J end by 4 bases, with 13 bases between.

V is TRBV7-9 and J is TRBJ2-3; 9 bases agree with TRBD2. The CDR3 contains 14 residues. With 6 bases clipped from V and 4 bases from J, the junction kept 5 bases outside the gene matches. Germline-derived CDR1 and CDR2 are SEHNR and FQNEAQ (reference sequence). This CDR3 is CASSASGTPDTQYF. The CDR3 nucleotides read TGTGCCAGCAGTGCTAGCGGGACTCCAGATACGCAGTATTTT.

This clone was seen just once. The chain joins TRBV2 to TRBJ2-7; tentatively, D is TRBD1 (6 bases). V lost 5 bases to trimming and J lost 4 bases, with 12 bases between them. Germline lookup yields CDR1 SNHLY and CDR2 FYNNEI. The CDR3 is 13 amino acids. The CDR3 DNA reads as TGTGCCAGCAGTCGAGGGGACATGTACGAGCAGTACTTC. The encoded protein is CASSRGDMYEQYF.

The CDR3 bases are TGCGCCAGCAGCTTCTTAGGGTCTGAAGCTTTCTTT. This codes for CASSFLGSEAFF. The chain carries TRBV5-1 and TRBJ1-1; no reliable D call. The CDR3 sequence is 12 residues long. With 2 bases removed from V and 6 bases from J, the gap between germline ends came to 8 bases. The V gene's germline CDR1 is SGHRS and CDR2 YFSETQ.

The chain carries TRBV27 and TRBJ2-1, with D perhaps matching TRBD1 (6 bases). V lost 2 bases to trimming and J lost 3 bases, with 8 bases between them. CDR1 MNHEY and CDR2 SMNVEV come from the germline V gene (reference sequence). This CDR3 has 14 residues. The CDR3 coding sequence is TGTGCCAGCAGTTTACAGGGGAACTACAATGAGCAGTTCTTC. Amino acid sequence: CASSLQGNYNEQFF.

This chain uses TRBV19 with TRBJ2-2, with TRBD2 identical over 11 bases. Per the germline V gene, CDR1 is LNHDA and CDR2 is SQIVND (reference sequence). The junction had 1 base not matched to a gene; V was cut back by 3 bases and J by 7 bases. The CDR3 length is 14 residues. The CDR3 DNA reads as TGTGCCAGTAGTATCGGACTAGCGGGCGGGGAGCTGTTTTTT. Protein sequence: CASSIGLAGGELFF.

The table lists this clone with a count of one. V and J are TRBV6-4 and TRBJ1-3; D is undetermined. Germline loops: CDR1 MRHNA, CDR2 SNTAGT. The CDR3 length is 13 residues. Trimming shortened V by 5 bases and J by 2 bases, and 7 bases separated the two germline ends. This CDR3 is CASSTEPGNTIYF. CDR3 nucleotide sequence: TGTGCCAGCAGTACAGAGCCTGGAAACACCATATATTTT.

This sequence joins TRBV7-2 and TRBJ2-5, with D perhaps matching TRBD1 (5 bases). Trimming removed 3 bases from V and 2 bases from J, with 19 bases in between. The CDR3 length is 17 residues. The germline gives CDR1 SGHTA, CDR2 FQGNSA. The CDR3 nucleotides are TGTGCCAGCAGCTTCGGAATTTTGGGGCTTGATCAAGAGACCCAGTACTTC. This translates into CASSFGILGLDQETQYF. Using reference TRBV7-2 and TRBJ2-5 for the parts outside the CDR3, the full variable domain is GAGVSQSPSNKVTEKGKDVELRCDPISGHTALYWYRQSLGQGLEFLIYFQGNSAPDKSGLPSDRFSAERTGGSVSTLTIQRTQQEDSAVYLCASSFGILGLDQETQYFGPGTRLLVL.

This clone was observed a single time. This chain connects TRBV5-1 to TRBJ1-2; D call uncertain. V was pared by 2 bases and J by 2 bases, with 7 bases between. The CDR3 sequence is 13 residues long. CDR1 is SGHRS, CDR2 YFSETQ, per germline. The CDR3 protein is CASSFERNYGYTF. The CDR3 DNA follows: TGCGCCAGCAGCTTTGAACGGAACTATGGCTACACCTTC.